A selection of T cell receptor beta chains follows, all from one sample in a study of breast tumors, draining lymph nodes, adjacent tissues. In TCRdb, the multiplex PCR reads were re-called with MiXCR into one record per CDR3 protein. The table has fewer than 15,000 distinct CDR3 sequences, around three fifths seen once. The specimen sequenced was tumor-adjacent breast tissue. Receptor source: a female donor with breast cancer. Some clones in this sample may be carry-over from other donors' samples. The CDR3 runs from the conserved cysteine through the conserved F or W. The D gene is left open where the match is weak. Rows give clone size only sometimes, using once, few, many, or a class for an expanded clone.

abundance | j_gene | d_gene | v_gene | len | CDR3nt | CDR3aa
medium-sized | TRBJ1-2 | TRBD1 | TRBV20-1 | 15 | TGCAGTGCTAGGACAGGGTCGTACAGTAACTATGGCTACACCTTC | CSARTGSYSNYGYTF
NA | TRBJ2-5 | TRBD1 | TRBV2 | 14 | TGTGCCAGCAGTGTTCAGGGGGCAGGAGAGACCCAGTACTTC | CASSVQGAGETQYF
NA | TRBJ1-5 | NA | TRBV24-1 | 13 | TGTGCCACCAGTGATTGGGGGAATCAGCCCCAGCATTTT | CATSDWGNQPQHF
medium-sized | TRBJ2-3 | TRBD2 | TRBV7-7 | 15 | TGTGCTAGCAGCTCTAGCGGGCTAAGCACAGATACGCAGTATTTT | CASSSSGLSTDTQYF
many | TRBJ2-1 | NA | TRBV19 | 13 | TGTGCCAGTAGTATAGATGCCGACAGGGAGCAGTTCTTC | CASSIDADREQFF
NA | TRBJ1-5 | NA | TRBV19 | 15 | TGTGCCAGTGCACCGGTGGGCATTAGCAATCAGCCCCAGCATTTT | CASAPVGISNQPQHF
NA | TRBJ1-2 | NA | TRBV9 | 14 | TGTGCCAGCAGCCGGGACACGCTCGGATATGGCTACACCTTC | CASSRDTLGYGYTF
medium-sized | TRBJ1-4 | NA | TRBV2 | 17 | TGTGCCAGCAGTGCGAGGGGCCCAATGGCAACTAATGAAAAACTGTTTTTT | CASSARGPMATNEKLFF
once | TRBJ2-1 | TRBD2 | TRBV15 | 15 | TGTGCCACCAGCAACCCTAGCGGGAGTAGCGATGAGCAGTTCTTC | CATSNPSGSSDEQFF
NA | TRBJ1-2 | NA | TRBV10-3 | 14 | TGTGCCATCAGTGAGCCCATCCTAAACTATGGCTACACCTTC | CAISEPILNYGYTF
NA | TRBJ1-2 | NA | TRBV19 | 13 | TGTGCCAGTAGTATAGAAACAGGCTATGGCTACACCTTC | CASSIETGYGYTF
NA | TRBJ1-1 | NA | TRBV4-1 | 15 | TGCGCCAGCAGCCAACCTATCATCAGAGACGCTGAAGCTTTCTTT | CASSQPIIRDAEAFF
medium-sized | TRBJ2-7 | TRBD1 | TRBV9 | 15 | TGTGCCAGCAGCGTTGGGACAGCAAGTAACTACGAGCAGTACTTC | CASSVGTASNYEQYF
once | TRBJ1-4 | NA | TRBV30 | 15 | TGTGCCTGGAAGAAAAGGGCGGGAACTAATGAAAAACTGTTTTTT | CAWKKRAGTNEKLFF
medium-sized | TRBJ2-5 | TRBD2 | TRBV29-1 | 13 | TGCAGCGTTCGGGACTATTACCAAGAGACCCAGTACTTC | CSVRDYYQETQYF
NA | TRBJ2-2 | NA | TRBV7-9 | 18 | TGTGCCAGCAGCTTAGCCAATTCGGTGGCGGGGAACACCGGGGAGCTGTTTTTT | CASSLANSVAGNTGELFF
many | TRBJ2-5 | TRBD1 | TRBV29-1 | 15 | TGCAGCGTTGAGGCGGACAGGGGGCGTTCTGAGACCCAGTACTTC | CSVEADRGRSETQYF
NA | TRBJ2-1 | TRBD2 | TRBV20-1 | 14 | TGCAGTGCTAGCGGCGGGGGTACTTACAATGAGCAGTTCTTC | CSASGGGTYNEQFF
NA | TRBJ2-2 | NA | TRBV24-1 | 14 | TGTGCCCCCAGTAGAACGGGTGGCACCGGGGAGCTGTTTTTT | CAPSRTGGTGELFF
many | TRBJ2-7 | TRBD2 | TRBV5-4 | 16 | TGTGCCAGCAGCTTGGCGGCGTCCGCGGGAGAGGACGAGCAGTACTTC | CASSLAASAGEDEQYF
many | TRBJ2-3 | TRBD2 | TRBV3-1 | 18 | TGTGCCAGCAGCCAAGAGGCCCCTGCGGGAGTGGGGACAGATACGCAGTATTTT | CASSQEAPAGVGTDTQYF
many | TRBJ1-3 | NA | TRBV3-1 | 14 | TGTGCCAGCAGCCAAGGGACGGTAGGAAACACCATATATTTT | CASSQGTVGNTIYF
many | TRBJ2-1 | TRBD2 | TRBV7-2 | 17 | TGTGCCAGCAGCTTAGGTAGCGGGAGTGGTTCCTACAATGAGCAGTTCTTC | CASSLGSGSGSYNEQFF
NA | TRBJ2-3 | NA | TRBV7-8 | 21 | NA | CASSFYICSARTLYGTDTQYF
few | TRBJ1-2 | NA | TRBV29-1 | 14 | TGCAGCGTCAAACCGGCAGTCATTAACTATGGCTACACCTTC | CSVKPAVINYGYTF
medium-sized | TRBJ2-7 | NA | TRBV12-3/TRBV12-4 | 15 | TGTGCCAGCAGTTTAAGCGATAGTGTCTCCTACGAGCAGTACTTC | CASSLSDSVSYEQYF
medium-sized | TRBJ2-5 | NA | TRBV7-9 | 15 | TGTGCCAGCAGCCCCCACCGGCTGGACGTAGAGACCCAGTACTTC | CASSPHRLDVETQYF
NA | TRBJ2-2 | NA | TRBV11-3 | 13 | TGTGCCAGCAGCAAGACTACCACCGGGGAGCTGTTTTTT | CASSKTTTGELFF
many | TRBJ2-1 | TRBD2 | TRBV19 | 17 | TGTGCCAGTAGTATAAATCTAGCGGGGAGCTCCTACAATGAGCAGTTCTTC | CASSINLAGSSYNEQFF
many | TRBJ2-7 | NA | TRBV28 | 15 | TGTGCCAGCAGTTTGGGGAAGGGATACTCCTACGAGCAGTACTTC | CASSLGKGYSYEQYF
NA | TRBJ2-1 | NA | TRBV9 | 12 | TGTGCCAGCAACCATGAGGGAGATGAGCAGTTCTTC | CASNHEGDEQFF
many | TRBJ2-5 | NA | TRBV5-1 | 13 | TGCGCCAGCAGCGACGGGTTAGGAGAGACCCAGTACTTC | CASSDGLGETQYF
NA | TRBJ1-6 | TRBD1 | TRBV5-1 | 14 | TGCGCCAGCAGCCTGGGACAGGGGAATTCACCCCTCCACTTT | CASSLGQGNSPLHF
NA | TRBJ2-7 | NA | TRBV20-1 | 16 | TGCAGTGCCAGCAGCCAAGAGGGGACCTTGGCCCACGAGCAGTACTTC | CSASSQEGTLAHEQYF
NA | TRBJ2-7 | NA | TRBV11-2 | 15 | TGTGCCAGCAGCTCCCTAGCTAGTGGAGACTACGAGCAGTACTTC | CASSSLASGDYEQYF
NA | TRBJ1-6 | NA | TRBV12-3/TRBV12-4 | 14 | TGTGCCAGCAGTTTCGGGCCGATCCATTCACCCCTCCACTTT | CASSFGPIHSPLHF
many | TRBJ2-2 | NA | TRBV10-3 | 14 | TGTGCCATCAGCGACGCCCCGAACACCGGGGAGCTGTTTTTT | CAISDAPNTGELFF